This T cell receptor beta chain comes out of a study of blood T cell repertoires in COVID-19. Here immunoSEQ multiplex PCR was the method, and the copy in TCRdb shows in-frame clones only, minus some. This table holds more than 90,000 clones, 80% to 90% found once. The receptor was isolated from a woman younger than 45 with acute or convalescent COVID-19. The sequenced sample was peripheral blood.

CDR3 sequence (DNA): TGTGCCAGCAATCCGGGACAGGAAACCTACGAGCAGTACTTC. It translates to CASNPGQETYEQYF. The rearrangement uses TRBV6-5 and TRBJ2-7; 8 positions agree with TRBD1. Germline lookup yields CDR1 MNHEY and CDR2 SVGAGI. V dropped 7 bases and J dropped 2; count of bases not matched to a gene: 7. CDR3 size: 14 residues.